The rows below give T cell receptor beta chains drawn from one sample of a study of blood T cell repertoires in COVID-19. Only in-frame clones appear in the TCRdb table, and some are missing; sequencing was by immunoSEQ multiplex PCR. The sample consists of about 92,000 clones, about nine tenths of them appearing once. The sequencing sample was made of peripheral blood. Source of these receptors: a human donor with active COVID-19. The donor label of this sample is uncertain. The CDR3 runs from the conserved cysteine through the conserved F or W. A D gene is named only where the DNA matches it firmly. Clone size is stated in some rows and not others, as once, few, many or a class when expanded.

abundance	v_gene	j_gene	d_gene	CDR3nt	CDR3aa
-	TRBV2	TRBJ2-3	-	TGTGCCAGCAATCCTGACAGGTACACAGATACGCAGTATTTT	CASNPDRYTDTQYF
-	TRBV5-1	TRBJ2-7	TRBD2	TGCGCCAGCAGCTTTCAAATAACTAGCGGGGGGTTTTTCTACGAGCAGTACTTC	CASSFQITSGGFFYEQYF
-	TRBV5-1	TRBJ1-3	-	TGCGCCAGCAGCTCCGCCGTCGGGAGCGGTGGAAACACCATATATTTT	CASSSAVGSGGNTIYF
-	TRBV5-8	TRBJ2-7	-	TGTGCCAGCAGCTCCTCAACGACAGGCTCCTACGAGCAGTACTTC	CASSSSTTGSYEQYF
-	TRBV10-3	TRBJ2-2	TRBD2	TGTGCCATTCAGGATGGCGGGGGGGCCGGGGAGCTGTTTTTT	CAIQDGGGAGELFF
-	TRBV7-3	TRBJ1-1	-	TGTGCCAGCAGCGAACAGGGTCAGGACACTGAAGCTTTCTTT	CASSEQGQDTEAFF
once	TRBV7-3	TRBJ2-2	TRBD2	TGTGCCAGCAGCTTAAGCTCTGGAGCGGGGACCGGGGAGCTGTTTTTT	CASSLSSGAGTGELFF
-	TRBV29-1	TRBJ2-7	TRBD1	TGCAGCGTCCCGGGAGGACAGGGGCAAGAGCAGTACTTC	CSVPGGQGQEQYF
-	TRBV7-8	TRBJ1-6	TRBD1	TGTGCCAGCAGCTTAGGCCCGGGACAGGGGGCTAACTCCTATAATTCACCCCTCCACTTT	CASSLGPGQGANSYNSPLHF
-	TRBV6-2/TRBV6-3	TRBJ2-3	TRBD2	TGTGCCAGCAGTTTCGACGTACTAGCGGGGGGGCTCGCAGATACGCAGTATTTT	CASSFDVLAGGLADTQYF
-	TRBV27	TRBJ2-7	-	TGTGCCAGCAGTTTCGGTCGACGAGGCGAGCAGTACTTC	CASSFGRRGEQYF
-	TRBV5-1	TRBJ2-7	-	TGCGCCAGCAGCGCGGAGGGGTACGAGCAGTACTTC	CASSAEGYEQYF
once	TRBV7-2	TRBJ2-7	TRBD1	TGTGCCAGCAGCTTAGAATTACAGGGGTTGGGGGAGCAGTACTTC	CASSLELQGLGEQYF
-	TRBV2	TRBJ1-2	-	TGTGCCAGCAGTAGGGGGGGCAGCTATGGCTACACCTTC	CASSRGGSYGYTF
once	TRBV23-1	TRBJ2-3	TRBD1	TGCGCCAGCAGTCAATCGGCAGGGGGCGTAACAGATACGCAGTATTTT	CASSQSAGGVTDTQYF
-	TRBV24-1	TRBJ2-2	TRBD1	TGTGCCACCAGTGAGGGGGACAGGACGGATACCGGGGAGCTGTTTTTT	CATSEGDRTDTGELFF
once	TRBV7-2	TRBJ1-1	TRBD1	TGTGCCAGCAGCCGCGGACAGGGCGACACTGAAGCTTTCTTT	CASSRGQGDTEAFF
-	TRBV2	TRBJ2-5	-	TGTGCCAGCAGTGAAATCGACAGAGATCAAGAGACCCAGTACTTC	CASSEIDRDQETQYF
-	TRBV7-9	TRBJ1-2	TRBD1	TGTGCCAGCAGCCAAACAGGGGGCGCGGGTGGCTACACCTTC	CASSQTGGAGGYTF
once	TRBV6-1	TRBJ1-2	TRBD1	TGTGCCAGCAGTGAGGACAGGCGCTATGGCTACACCTTC	CASSEDRRYGYTF
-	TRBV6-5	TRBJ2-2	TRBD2	TGTGCCAGCAGCCGAAGGACTAGCGGGTCCGGGGAGCTGTTTTTT	CASSRRTSGSGELFF
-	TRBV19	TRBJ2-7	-	TGTGCCAGTACCTATGCCGCGGGGTCCTACGAGCAGTACTTC	CASTYAAGSYEQYF
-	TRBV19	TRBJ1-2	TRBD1	TGTGCCAGTAGTTCGACCGGGACAGGCATTATCTATGGCTACACCTTC	CASSSTGTGIIYGYTF
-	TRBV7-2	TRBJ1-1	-	TGTGCCAGCAGCTGGGGACAATCATACGGTGAAGCTTTCTTT	CASSWGQSYGEAFF
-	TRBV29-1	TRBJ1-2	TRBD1	TGCAGCGTTGTGGCTGGGACAGGCGTAGCGTATGGCTACACCTTC	CSVVAGTGVAYGYTF
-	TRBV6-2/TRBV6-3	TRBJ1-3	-	TGTGCCAGCAGTTACACAGGGCCTTCCTCTGGAAACACCATATATTTT	CASSYTGPSSGNTIYF
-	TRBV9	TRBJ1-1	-	TGTGCCAGCAGCCCAGGACAGAACACTGAAGCTTTCTTT	CASSPGQNTEAFF
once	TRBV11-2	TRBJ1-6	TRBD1	TGTGCCAGCAGCTCCATAGGACAGGGAATCAATTCACCCCTCCACTTT	CASSSIGQGINSPLHF
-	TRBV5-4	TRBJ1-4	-	TGTGCCAGCAGCTTAGGAGGACGAGGGCCTAATGAAAAACTGTTTTTT	CASSLGGRGPNEKLFF
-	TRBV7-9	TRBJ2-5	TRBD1	TGTGCCAGCAGCTTAGTATCAGGGGGACACCAGTACTTC	CASSLVSGGHQYF
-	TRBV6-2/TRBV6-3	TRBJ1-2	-	TGTGCCAGCAGTTACTCTAGGTTACAGGGTTATGGCAGGGAGTATGGCTACACCTTC	CASSYSRLQGYGREYGYTF
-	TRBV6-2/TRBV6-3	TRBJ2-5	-	TGTGCCAGCAGCCAACGGGAGACCCAGTACTTC	CASSQRETQYF
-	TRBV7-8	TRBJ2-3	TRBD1	TGTGCCAGCAGCGCCTTTGGACGGCAGGGGGTTCAAGATACGCAGTATTTT	CASSAFGRQGVQDTQYF
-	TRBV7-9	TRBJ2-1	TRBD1	TGTGCCAGCAGCTTGCCCCTGACAGGGGGGGGAAATGAGCAGTTCTTC	CASSLPLTGGGNEQFF
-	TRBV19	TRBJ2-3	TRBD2	TGTGCCAGTAGCCTAAACAGCGGGGGGGCTGATACGCAGTATTTT	CASSLNSGGADTQYF
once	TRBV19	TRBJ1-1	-	TGTGCCAGCAAACAGGGAAGTCGCACTGAAGCTTTCTTT	CASKQGSRTEAFF
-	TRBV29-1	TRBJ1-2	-	TGCAGCGTTGAGACAGAGGATTCTAACTATGGCTACACCTTC	CSVETEDSNYGYTF
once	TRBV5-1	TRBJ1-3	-	TGCGCCAGCAGCTTGGACAGGGAATACACCATATATTTT	CASSLDREYTIYF
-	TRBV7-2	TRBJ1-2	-	TGTGCCAGCAGCTCCCGGACAGCTAACTATGGCTACACCTTC	CASSSRTANYGYTF
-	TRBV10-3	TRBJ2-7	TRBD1	TGTGCCATCAGTGGACAGGGGGCTGAGGAGCAGTACTTC	CAISGQGAEEQYF
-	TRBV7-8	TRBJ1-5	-	TGTGCCAGCAGCCAGCCCCAGGACAGACTTAGCAATCAGCCCCAGCATTTT	CASSQPQDRLSNQPQHF
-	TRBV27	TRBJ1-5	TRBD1	TGTGCCAGCAGCCGGACAGGGGGAAATCAGCCCCAGCATTTT	CASSRTGGNQPQHF
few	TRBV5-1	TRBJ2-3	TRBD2	TGCGCCAGCAGCCTGGGACGGGGGGAAGATACGCAGTATTTT	CASSLGRGEDTQYF
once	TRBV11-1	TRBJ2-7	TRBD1	TGTGCCAGCAGCTTAACCAGGGGGAGCTACGAGCAGTACTTC	CASSLTRGSYEQYF
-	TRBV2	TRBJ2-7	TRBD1	TGTGCCACCGCGACAGGGAACACCTACGAGCAGTACTTC	CATATGNTYEQYF
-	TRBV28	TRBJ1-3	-	TGTGCCAGTGGGGGGGGGACTGGAAACACCATATATTTT	CASGGGTGNTIYF
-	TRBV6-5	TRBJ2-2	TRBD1	TGTGCCAGCCTGACAGGGACCGGGGAGCTGTTTTTT	CASLTGTGELFF